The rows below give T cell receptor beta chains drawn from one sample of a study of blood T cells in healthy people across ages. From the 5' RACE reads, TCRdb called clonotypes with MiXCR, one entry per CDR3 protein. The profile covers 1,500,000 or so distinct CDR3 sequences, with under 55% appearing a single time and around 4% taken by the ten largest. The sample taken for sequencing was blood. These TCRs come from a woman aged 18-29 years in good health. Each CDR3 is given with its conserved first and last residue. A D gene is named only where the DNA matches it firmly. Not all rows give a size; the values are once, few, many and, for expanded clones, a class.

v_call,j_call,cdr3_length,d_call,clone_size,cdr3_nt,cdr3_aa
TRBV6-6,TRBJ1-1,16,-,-,TGTGCCAGCAGTTTCCCACAGGGCCCGATGAACACTGAAGCTTTCTTT,CASSFPQGPMNTEAFF
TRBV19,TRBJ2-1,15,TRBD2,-,TGTGCCAGTAGTTTTGGCGGGAGGGCCGGCAATGAGCAGTTCTTC,CASSFGGRAGNEQFF
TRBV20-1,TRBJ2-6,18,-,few,TGCAGTGCTAGAGATCTACGGGGGACGAGCTCTGGGGCCAACGTCCTGACTTTC,CSARDLRGTSSGANVLTF
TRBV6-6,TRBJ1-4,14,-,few,TGTGCCAGCAGGGGGGGGCTAACTAATGAAAAACTGTTTTTT,CASRGGLTNEKLFF
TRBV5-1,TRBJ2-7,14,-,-,TGCGCCAGCAGCGGGCGCGGGGTCGCCTACGAGCGGTACTTC,CASSGRGVAYERYF
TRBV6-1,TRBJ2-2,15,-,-,TGTGCCAGCCTCATAGGGGCCCCGAACACCGGGGAGCTGTTTTTT,CASLIGAPNTGELFF
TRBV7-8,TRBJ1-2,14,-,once,TGTGCCAGCAGCTTAGGAGGGATTTCGTACGGCTACACCTTC,CASSLGGISYGYTF
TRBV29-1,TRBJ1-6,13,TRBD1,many,TGCAGCGTAGAGACAGGGGAAAATTCACCCCTCCACTTT,CSVETGENSPLHF
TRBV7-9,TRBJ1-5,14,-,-,TGTGCCAGCAGCTTAGGGGGGCGGAATCAGCCCCAGCATTTT,CASSLGGRNQPQHF
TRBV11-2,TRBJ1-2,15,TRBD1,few,TGTGCCAGCAGCTTATCCCCAGACAGGGGCTATGGCTACACCTTC,CASSLSPDRGYGYTF
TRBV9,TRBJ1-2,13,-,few,TGTGCCAGCAGCGTCCAGGACAGCTATGGCTACACCTTC,CASSVQDSYGYTF
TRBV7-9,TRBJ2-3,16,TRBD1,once,TGTGCCAGCAGCTTAGTAGCAGGGGGCTCAGAAGATACGCAGTATTTT,CASSLVAGGSEDTQYF
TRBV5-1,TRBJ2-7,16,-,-,TGCGCCAGCAGCTTGGAGCTTCAGCCTTACCCCTACGAGCAGTACTTC,CASSLELQPYPYEQYF
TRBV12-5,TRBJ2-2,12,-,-,TGTGCTAGTGGCTCTCCCACCGGGGAGCTGTTTTTT,CASGSPTGELFF
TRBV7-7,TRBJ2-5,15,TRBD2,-,TGTGCTAGCAGCTTGGCTAGCGGCAAGGGGAATGAGCAGTACTTC,CASSLASGKGNEQYF
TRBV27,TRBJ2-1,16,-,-,TGTGCCAGCAGCCCTCTCCCGGGAGTATCCATCAATGAGCAGTTCTTC,CASSPLPGVSINEQFF
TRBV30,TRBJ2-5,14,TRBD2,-,TGTGCCTGGAGTGGGACTAGCCTGGTCGAGACCCAGTACTTC,CAWSGTSLVETQYF
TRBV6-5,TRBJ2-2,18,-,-,TGTGCCAGCAGTTACACATTCAAAACGGGACAAAACACCGGGGAGCTGTTTTTT,CASSYTFKTGQNTGELFF
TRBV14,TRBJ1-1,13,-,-,TGTGCCAGCAGCCAAGCTTTCAGACTTCGAGCTTTCTTT,CASSQAFRLRAFF
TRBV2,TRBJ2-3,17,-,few,TGTGCCAGCAGTGAACGGGCAGCGGATAGTAGCACAGATACGCAGTATTTT,CASSERAADSSTDTQYF
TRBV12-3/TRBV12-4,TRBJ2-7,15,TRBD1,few,TGTGCCAGCAGTCACAACCCGGGACAGTCCTACGAGCAGTACTTC,CASSHNPGQSYEQYF
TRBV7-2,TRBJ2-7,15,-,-,TGTGCCAGCAGCAACCAGGGGATTCCGGTCTACGAGCAGTACTTC,CASSNQGIPVYEQYF
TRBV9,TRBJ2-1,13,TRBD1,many,TGTGCCAGCAGCGTACCGGGACAGGCGAAGCAGTTCTTC,CASSVPGQAKQFF
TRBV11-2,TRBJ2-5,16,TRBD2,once,TGTGCCAGCAGCCCTTTTCCGGACGCTGCGGGAGGTGAGCAGTACTTC,CASSPFPDAAGGEQYF
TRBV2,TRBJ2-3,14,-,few,TGTGCCAGCAGTGACCCAGGAGTCACAGATACGCAGTATTTT,CASSDPGVTDTQYF
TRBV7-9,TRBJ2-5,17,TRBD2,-,TGTGCCAGCAGCTTTTTCGCGGGGGGGCCTCTCGTTGAGACCCAGTACTTC,CASSFFAGGPLVETQYF
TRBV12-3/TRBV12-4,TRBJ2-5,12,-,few,TGTGCCAGCAGCCAAGGTTGGGATGAGCAGTACTTC,CASSQGWDEQYF
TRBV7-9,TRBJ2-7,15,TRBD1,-,TGTGCCAGCACCCCGGGACAGGGGCAATCCTACGAGCAGTACTTC,CASTPGQGQSYEQYF
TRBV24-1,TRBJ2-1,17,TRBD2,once,TGTGCCACCAGTGCTTGGGAGAGAGCGGGAGCTTACAATGAGCGGTTCTTC,CATSAWERAGAYNERFF
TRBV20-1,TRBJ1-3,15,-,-,TGCAGTGCTAGAGCATCGCAGGGAACGGGAAGCACCATATATTTT,CSARASQGTGSTIYF
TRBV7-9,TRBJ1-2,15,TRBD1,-,TGTGCCAGCAGCTACCCTCGACAGGGGACCTATGGCTACACCTTC,CASSYPRQGTYGYTF
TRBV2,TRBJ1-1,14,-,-,TGTGCCAGCAGCGACGGCTTTTCGAACACTGAAGCTTTCTTT,CASSDGFSNTEAFF
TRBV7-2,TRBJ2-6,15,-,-,TGTGCCAGCAGCACCCGACAGGTGCGGGCCAACGTCCTGACTTTC,CASSTRQVRANVLTF
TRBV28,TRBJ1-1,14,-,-,TGTGCCAGCAGTGTGAGGTGGGGGAACACTGAAGCTTTCTTT,CASSVRWGNTEAFF
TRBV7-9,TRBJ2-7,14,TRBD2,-,TGTGCCAGCAGCCCTCGCGGGGGGGGTTACGAGCAGTACTTC,CASSPRGGGYEQYF
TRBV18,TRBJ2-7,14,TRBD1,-,TGTGCCAGCTCACCAGGACAGGGAGCCCACGAGCAGTACTTC,CASSPGQGAHEQYF
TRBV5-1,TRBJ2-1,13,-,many,TGCGCCAGCGCTGCTAGCAGCTACAATGAGCAGTTCTTC,CASAASSYNEQFF
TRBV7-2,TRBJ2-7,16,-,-,TGTGCCAGCAGCTTAGCCACAGGATTTACGGTCTACGAGCAGTACTTC,CASSLATGFTVYEQYF
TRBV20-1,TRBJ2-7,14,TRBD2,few,TGCAGTGCTAGTCCGCGGGAGTCGCCCTACGAGCAGTACTTC,CSASPRESPYEQYF
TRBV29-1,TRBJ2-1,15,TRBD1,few,TGCAGCGTCTCGACTCCAGGGGGCGTCGGCAATGAGCAGTTCTTC,CSVSTPGGVGNEQFF
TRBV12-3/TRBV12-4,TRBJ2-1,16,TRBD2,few,TGTGCCAGCAGCTTACTAGCGGCAACTTTCCACAATGAGCAGTTCTTC,CASSLLAATFHNEQFF
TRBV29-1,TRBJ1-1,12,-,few,TGCAGCGTTGCAGAAAGGGGCACTGAAGCTTTCTTT,CSVAERGTEAFF